This T cell receptor (beta chain) is from a study of blood T cell repertoires in COVID-19. Study overall: There were acute and convalescent COVID-19 samples, and they came from the United States, Italy and Spain. From T cells, B-cell-depleted T cells, or PBMCs came the material, which was cDNA or gDNA.

This CDR3 region has 16 residues. The V end lost 6 bases, the J end lost 3 bases, and 22 bases lay between the germline ends. The table came from immunoSEQ multiplex PCR; TCRdb's copy has only in-frame clones and leaves some out. The repertoire holds over 45,000 clones, with about four fifths as singletons. The sequence was obtained from a human donor in a cohort sampled during active or convalescent COVID-19. The source material was peripheral blood. The chain links TRBV5-3 to TRBJ2-7, with D perhaps matching TRBD2 (7 bases). TRBV5-3 is an open reading frame, and its role is uncertain. The chain's CDR3 is CARTYPGGGGDYEQYF. The CDR3 DNA reads as TGTGCCAGAACCTACCCCGGGGGCGGGGGTGACTACGAGCAGTACTTC.